A single sample gave rise to the 13 T cell receptor beta chains below, sequenced in a study of vaccination and CD4 T cells after COVID-19. The treatment is: approximately nine-day PBMC culture with coronavirus spike peptide pools or control peptides (ViraFEST assay). Harvesting of the unexposed donor's CD4+ T cells predated the COVID-19 pandemic (2011-2018). Their antigens are not known. Oncomine TCR Beta short-read sequencing was applied to DNA from cultured CD4+ T cells. Using its own MiXCR run on the PCR reads, TCRdb lists one record per CDR3 protein. The repertoire consists of around 7,100 distinct CDR3 sequences, with around three fifths occurring once and the leading ten covering 25%. What was sequenced was CD4+ T cells from blood, cultured in vitro. These receptor sequences come from a human donor in good health.

This clonotype was recorded a few times. The V and J genes are TRBV19 and TRBJ1-6, with D uncertain. V was cut by 7 bases and J by 8 bases, with 21 bases left in between. Germline V lookup: CDR1 LNHDA, CDR2 SQIVND (reference sequence). This CDR3 has 16 residues. The CDR3 reads CASTPTGNQYHSPLHF. CDR3 nucleotide sequence: TGTGCCAGTACCCCCACGGGAAACCAGTACCATTCACCCCTCCACTTT.

This clonotype was observed a few times. The J gene is TRBJ2-2, the V gene TRBV15; D is possibly TRBD1 (6 bases). Germline values: CDR1 LNHNV, CDR2 YYDKDF (reference sequence). Deletions cut 0 bases from V and 5 bases from J, with 19 bases between. This CDR3 is built from 18 residues. CDR3 sequence (DNA): TGTGCCACCAGCAGAGACGACTCCCAACAGGGATATACCGGGGAGCTGTTTTTT. It translates to CATSRDDSQQGYTGELFF.

The chain uses TRBV5-6 and TRBJ2-7; D assignment may be TRBD1 or TRBD2 (6 bases each). V lost 5 bases and J 2 bases, leaving 11 bases between the germline ends. Germline values: CDR1 SGHDT, CDR2 YYEEEE. The CDR3 is 13 residues long. CDR3 sequence: CASRPGAAYEQYF. DNA for the CDR3: TGTGCCAGCAGACCGGGGGCCGCCTACGAGCAGTACTTC.

The chain employs TRBV2 and TRBJ2-5; tentatively, D is TRBD2 (6 bases). Germline values: CDR1 SNHLY, CDR2 FYNNEI. CDR3 length: 14 amino acids. Trimming removed 1 base at V and 1 base at J, with 7 bases between. CDR3 sequence: CASSEGSGQETQYF. Here the CDR3 DNA reads TGTGCCAGCAGTGAAGGTAGCGGCCAAGAGACCCAGTACTTC.

V is TRBV6-1 and J is TRBJ2-1; D possibly corresponds to TRBD1 (5 bases). V dropped 7 bases and J dropped 4 bases, with 20 bases sitting between them. Germline assignment: CDR1 MNHNS and CDR2 SASEGT. The CDR3 covers 16 residues. The DNA for the CDR3 is TGTGCCAGCACCGCGGATCAGGGTAGAAGTTACAATGAGCAGTTCTTC. The encoded protein is CASTADQGRSYNEQFF.

The J gene is TRBJ2-5, the V gene TRBV19; a weak D match, TRBD2 (5 bases). V was shortened by 5 bases and J by 4 bases, with 14 bases between the two germline ends. Germline CDR1 reads LNHDA; CDR2 reads SQIVND (reference sequence). CDR3 length: 14 residues. This CDR3 is CASSPFLRGETQYF. Here the CDR3 DNA reads TGTGCCAGTAGTCCCTTCCTACGGGGAGAGACCCAGTACTTC.

The J gene is TRBJ1-5, the V gene TRBV6-2 or TRBV6-3; D possibly corresponds to TRBD1 (6 bases). The V gene lost 4 bases and the J gene lost 5 bases, with 9 bases spanning the gap. The CDR3 contains 13 residues. The germline gives CDR1 MNHEY, CDR2 SVGEGT. CDR3 DNA sequence: TGTGCCAGCAGTTTGACAGGAGATCAGCCCCAGCATTTT. It specifies CASSLTGDQPQHF.

This clonotype was counted between two and nine times. V is TRBV15 and J is TRBJ1-3, with D unresolved. Germline V gene lookup returns CDR1 LNHNV and CDR2 YYDKDF (reference sequence). The CDR3 contains 15 residues. V lost 0 bases to trimming and J lost 0 bases, with 6 bases between them. The CDR3 loop reads CATSRDRFSGNTIYF. CDR3 sequence (DNA): TGTGCCACCAGCAGAGATCGGTTCTCTGGAAACACCATATATTTT. Using reference TRBV15 and TRBJ1-3 for the parts outside the CDR3, the full variable domain is DAMVIQNPRYQVTQFGKPVTLSCSQTLNHNVMYWYQQKSSQAPKLLFHYYDKDFNNEADTPDNFQSRRPNTSFCFLDIRSPGLGDTAMYLCATSRDRFSGNTIYFGEGSWLTVV.

The chain combines TRBV7-6 with TRBJ1-1; D perhaps matches TRBD1 (6 bases). CDR1 and CDR2 from the germline V gene are SGHVS and FNYEAQ. The CDR3 runs 16 residues. Trimming took off 2 bases at V and 2 bases at J, with 15 bases between the two ends. Written as DNA, the CDR3 is TGTGCCAGCAGCTTAATGGGAGGGGGTTTTAACACTGAAGCTTTCTTT. It specifies CASSLMGGGFNTEAFF.

The chain has TRBV19 and TRBJ1-2; TRBD1 might be the D (5 bases). Trimming pared 5 bases from V and 7 bases from J, leaving 11 bases between. The CDR3 consists of 12 residues. Germline CDR1 is LNHDA and CDR2 is SQIVND (reference sequence). The chain's CDR3 is CASSYIGTGYTF. CDR3 nucleotide sequence: TGTGCCAGTAGTTATATAGGGACTGGCTACACCTTC.

This clonotype was counted only a few times. The chain links TRBV21-1 to TRBJ1-5; TRBD1, the table's D call, lacks a check against the DNA. TRBV21-1 is tagged as a pseudogene. This CDR3 contains 18 residues. The CDR3 nucleotides read TGTGCCAGCAGCTCGCGTTCCTCCCAGACAGGGAGGAATCAGCCCCAGCATTTT. Translating gives CASSSRSSQTGRNQPQHF.

The V and J genes are TRBV6-1 and TRBJ2-6; 7 bases agree with TRBD1. The germline V gene encodes CDR1 MNHNS and CDR2 SASEGT. The CDR3 is 16 amino acids. The trim removed 5 bases at V and 1 base at J, leaving 5 bases unmatched. The CDR3 loop is CASSPQTGSGANVLTF. The CDR3 nucleotides are TGTGCCAGCAGTCCACAGACAGGGTCTGGGGCCAACGTCCTGACTTTC.

The chain employs TRBV10-3 and TRBJ1-1; 7 bases map to TRBD1. Germline trimming cut 6 bases from V and 4 bases from J; bases unmatched to any gene: 5. This CDR3 is built from 13 residues. Per germline, CDR1 ENHRY and CDR2 SYGVKD. The CDR3 DNA sequence: TGTGCCATCAGGGGACAGCTGGGCACTGAAGCTTTCTTT. It yields the protein CAIRGQLGTEAFF.